This record looks at one TCR beta chain sequence and its context. Its antigen has not been determined. No much larger clone exists at a distance of one base, and base qualities are not known. As encoded in the germline V gene, CDR1 is SGHDT while CDR2 is YYEEEE. Spanning cysteine to phenylalanine, the CDR3 consists of 13 amino acids. Left in the record is the CDR3 DNA by itself, 39 bases read in frame from the first base. V and J lose 4 bases and 1 base, and a span of 8 bases separates them. In the first month after transplant, blood samples were collected up to 4 times, and after that at least monthly when available. This sample was included in a study of graft-versus-host responses after intestinal transplantation (dated by TCRdb to the early 2020s). Looking at the study overall: Multivisceral, liver-intestinal, or isolated intestinal transplants were received by the recipients. Every recipient was given anti-thymocyte globulin induction, then maintenance tacrolimus and steroids for roughly 3 years. Graft-versus-host and host-versus-graft alloreactive T cell clones were tracked in the graft, circulation and bone marrow after intestinal transplantation using bulk TCR-beta CDR3 sequencing. To identify alloreactive clones, pre-transplant mixed lymphocyte reaction products were sequenced and then compared with unstimulated pre-transplant donor and recipient T cells. Of the roughly 24 intestinal transplant recipients enrolled in the cohort, one of whom was a retransplant, a few patients without pretransplant specimens were excluded. Donor T cell macrochimerism was defined as a peak of at least 4% donor T cells among recipient peripheral blood mononuclear cells. Rather than being sequenced by the commercial service, samples from a few later patients were sequenced in-house on an Illumina MiSeq and processed with MiXCR.

Overall results and qualifications from the work: GvH clones were found in recipient bone marrow, and some of the GvH clones appeared earlier in ileal mucosa or blood, which is consistent with an intestinal mucosal origin. Early after transplant, peak levels of circulating GvH clones were associated with declines in HvG clones. In the allografts of patients with donor T cell macrochimerism, GvH to HvG T cell clonal ratios were high. Conclusions were limited by the relatively low number and heterogeneity of intestinal transplant patients.

Library preparation used the immunoSEQ multiplex PCR assay. Adaptive Biotechnologies carried out high-throughput TCR-beta CDR3 sequencing of genomic DNA for most patients. From the authors' description of their analysis: TCR sequencing data for some 17 patients were retrieved from Adaptive's ImmunoSEQ software; three other patients were processed with MiXCR and VDJtools. CDR3 nucleotide sequences shared by donor and recipient were removed because the origin of these sequences could not be assigned. Alloreactive clones required at least 2-fold expansion over unstimulated cells and minimum CFSE-low frequency of 0.002% (template counts) or 0.001% (read counts). Clones were considered mappable if detected in sequenced pre-transplant spleen, lymph node, or MLR CFSE-low populations of the donor or recipient. The cumulative frequency of alloreactive clones was calculated as a percentage of all sequences, weighted by copy number. TCRdb mirrors the immuneACCESS table, restricted to in-frame sequences. Some clones are absent from its copies; in checked studies, under half trace to an unresolved V gene, and the reason for the others is unknown. V and J calls and clone size are copied from that table; D and trimming were computed from the DNA. This sample gives about 19,000 clones in total; 90% of them show up just once. The biggest ten clones account for 1.9% of the sample.

The TCR originated in a human patient who received an intestinal transplant, so some T cells may come from the graft donor. Recombination linked TRBV5-6 to TRBJ1-1, and possibly TRBD1, on 5 matching bases. The sample here was PBMCs, taken about 350 days after transplant. The sequenced DNA is TGTGCCAGCAGCCCAACAGGGAACACTGAAGCTTTCTTT. It translates to CASSPTGNTEAFF. Reference TRBV5-6 and TRBJ1-1 genes cover what lies past the CDR3, so the full variable domain is DAGVTQSPTHLIKTRGQQVTLRCSPKSGHDTVSWYQQALGQGPQFIFQYYEEEERQRGNFPDRFSGHQFPNYSSELNVNALLLGDSALYLCASSPTGNTEAFFGQGTRLTVV.